These 16 T cell receptor beta chains originate from one sample sequenced in a study of T cells in Graves' hyperthyroidism and ophthalmopathy. TCR beta CDR3 region amplification was performed from RNA transcripts. Primed by the HTBI set, a first-round RT-PCR was run on the TCR CDR3. TCRdb reprocessed the multiplex PCR reads via MiXCR and lists one record per CDR3 protein. This table holds about 290,000 distinct CDR3 sequences, roughly an eighth found once. The specimen was blood. These receptors originate from a woman in her thirties or forties with Graves' hyperthyroidism.

In its sample, this clonotype was seen many times. The chain is built from TRBV6-2 or TRBV6-3 and TRBJ2-7; TRBD2 matches 9 bases. From germline, CDR1 is MNHEY and CDR2 SVGEGT. This CDR3 is 15 amino acids long. V lost 6 bases to trimming and J lost 4 bases; unmatched junction nucleotides: 10. Written as DNA, the CDR3 is TGTGCCAGCAGCATCGACGGGACTAGCAGTTACGAGCAGTACTTC. Residues: CASSIDGTSSYEQYF.

This clonotype was observed a few times. The CDR3 region has the DNA TGTGCCAGTAATGTGGGGGGCAATGAGCAGTTCTTC. Protein sequence: CASNVGGNEQFF. This rearrangement joins TRBV6-2 or TRBV6-3 to TRBJ2-1; possibly TRBD2 for D (6 bases). Trimming removed 9 bases from V and 6 bases from J, with 12 bases in between. The length of the CDR3 is 12 residues. Germline loops: CDR1 MNHEY, CDR2 SVGEGT.

This clonotype was recorded many times. The chain recombines TRBV28 with TRBJ2-2; TRBD2 is a possible D gene (5 bases). The CDR3 contains 18 residues. The germline V gene encodes CDR1 MDHEN and CDR2 SYDVKM. V lost 5 bases and J lost 6, with 25 bases in between. The CDR3 DNA sequence: TGTGCCAGCAGTCCCGAGATCGGACTTCGATCGGTGGCCGGGGAGCTGTTTTTT. As protein: CASSPEIGLRSVAGELFF.

This clonotype has more than one count but fewer than ten. The chain employs TRBV27 and TRBJ1-5; D perhaps matches TRBD1 (5 bases). Trimming took off 6 bases at V and 3 bases at J, with 18 bases between the two ends. The CDR3 length is 16 residues. Germline V gives CDR1 MNHEY, CDR2 SMNVEV (reference sequence). The DNA for the CDR3 is TGTGCCAGCAGCTCCCTCCGGGACGGATACAATCAGCCCCAGCATTTT. This sequence encodes CASSSLRDGYNQPQHF.

This chain connects TRBV7-2 to TRBJ2-7, with 15 bases identical to TRBD2. This CDR3 comprises 15 residues. In germline, CDR1 is SGHTA, CDR2 FQGNSA. The ends lost 3 bases at V and 7 bases at J; junction bases unmatched: 4. CDR3 residues: CASSLGTSGRWEQYF. The CDR3 nucleotides read TGTGCCAGCAGCTTGGGGACTAGCGGGAGGTGGGAGCAGTACTTC.

The chain employs TRBV19 and TRBJ2-5, with D possibly matching TRBD2 (5 bases). This CDR3 has 12 residues. CDR1 and CDR2 (germline): LNHDA, SQIVND (reference sequence). Trimming stripped 3 bases from V and 7 bases from J, with 9 bases between. The CDR3 protein is CASSMNGGTQYF. CDR3 coding DNA: TGTGCCAGTAGTATGAATGGAGGGACCCAGTACTTC.

Note on this clonotype: A much more abundant neighbour one base away suggests this may be a read error. The gene calls are TRBV29-1 and TRBJ1-6, with 7 nucleotides matching TRBD1. Trimming at V came to 5 bases and at J to 9 bases, leaving 7 bases not matched to a gene. Germline V gives CDR1 SQVTM, CDR2 ANQGSEA. CDR3 length: 13 residues. The CDR3: CSVRQGSASPLHF. The DNA for the CDR3 is TGCAGCGTTCGACAGGGATCGGCTTCACCCCTCCACTTT.

For this clonotype: A read error may explain this, as a much larger clone is one base away. This rearrangement joins TRBV7-9 to TRBJ2-7; D is possibly TRBD1 (5 bases). This CDR3 has 15 residues. The germline gives CDR1 SEHNR, CDR2 FQNEAQ (reference sequence). V was trimmed by 5 bases and J by 3 bases, leaving 17 bases between them. The chain's CDR3 is CASSTAYRKFYEQYF. The CDR3 DNA follows: TGTGCCAGCAGCACCGCCTACAGGAAATTCTACGAGCAGTACTTC.

This clonotype was detected ten times or more. The chain employs TRBV3-1 and TRBJ2-1; tentatively, D is TRBD2 (6 bases). The germline gives CDR1 LGHDT, CDR2 YNNKEL (reference sequence). Trimming took 0 bases from V and 2 from J, leaving 11 bases between them. The CDR3 totals 16 residues. The DNA for the CDR3 is TGTGCCAGCAGCCAAGATACTAGCCGAACCTACAATGAGCAGTTCTTC. Translating it yields CASSQDTSRTYNEQFF.

This clonotype was found many times. The chain is built from TRBV13 and TRBJ1-3; D possibly corresponds to TRBD1 (5 bases). The length of the CDR3 is 14 residues. Germline-derived CDR1 and CDR2 are PRHDT and FYEKMQ (reference sequence). V dropped 4 bases and J dropped 4 bases, with 11 bases sitting between them. The CDR3 DNA is TGTGCCAGCAGCTCTGCAGGGCCAGGAAACACCATATATTTT. Translating gives CASSSAGPGNTIYF.

This clonotype was counted many times. The chain combines TRBV30 with TRBJ2-5; unclear D gene. Germline assignment: CDR1 GTSNPN and CDR2 SVGIG (reference sequence). The CDR3 length is 12 residues. The V gene lost 1 base and the J gene lost 2 bases, with 5 bases spanning the gap. CDR3 sequence (DNA): TGTGCCTGGAGTGAGCAGCAAGAGACCCAGTACTTC. It translates to CAWSEQQETQYF.

This clonotype has at least ten counts. At one of its ends the junction is not consistent with the germline gene, which may arise from a read error. The V gene is TRBV27, the J gene TRBJ2-1; the D is unclear. The CDR3 spans 16 residues. The germline V gene has CDR1 MNHEY and CDR2 SMNVEV (reference sequence). The CDR3 DNA reads TGTGCCAGCAGCTTATCAGGCGGAAGCTCCTACAATGAGCAGTTCTTC. Translating gives CASSLSGGSSYNEQFF.

The rearrangement uses TRBV12-3 or TRBV12-4 and TRBJ1-2; 8 bases align to TRBD1. This CDR3 is built from 14 residues. V shed 5 bases and J 7 bases; nucleotides not matched to a gene: 9. The CDR3: CASSLNQGALGYTF. The CDR3 bases are TGTGCCAGCAGTCTTAATCAGGGGGCGCTTGGCTACACCTTC.

This clonotype was seen many times. The CDR3, as DNA: TGTGCCAGCAGCTTAGTGGGAGACGCTAGCACAGATACGCAGTATTTT. It translates to CASSLVGDASTDTQYF. The rearrangement links TRBV7-2 to TRBJ2-3; maybe TRBD2 (5 bases). Germline assignment: CDR1 SGHTA and CDR2 FQGNSA. The CDR3 is 16 amino acids. With 1 base removed from V and 0 bases from J, the gap between germline ends came to 11 bases.

This clonotype was counted between two and nine times. This rearrangement joins TRBV6-5 to TRBJ1-1; TRBD1 aligns across 7 bases. CDR3 length: 13 residues. From germline, CDR1 is MNHEY and CDR2 SVGAGI. V dropped 2 bases and J dropped 3; count of bases not matched to a gene: 0. CDR3 amino acids: CASSYGTDTEAFF. The CDR3, as DNA: TGTGCCAGCAGTTACGGGACAGACACTGAAGCTTTCTTT.

This clonotype turned up a few times. This chain links TRBV9 with TRBJ2-1, with D perhaps matching TRBD2 (5 bases). This CDR3 contains 13 residues. Trimming left V 0 bases short and J 7 bases short, with 8 bases between. Germline V gene lookup returns CDR1 SGDLS and CDR2 YYNGEE. CDR3 sequence (DNA): TGTGCCAGCAGCGTAGGGTGGGAGAATGAGCAGTTCTTC. Its protein is CASSVGWENEQFF.